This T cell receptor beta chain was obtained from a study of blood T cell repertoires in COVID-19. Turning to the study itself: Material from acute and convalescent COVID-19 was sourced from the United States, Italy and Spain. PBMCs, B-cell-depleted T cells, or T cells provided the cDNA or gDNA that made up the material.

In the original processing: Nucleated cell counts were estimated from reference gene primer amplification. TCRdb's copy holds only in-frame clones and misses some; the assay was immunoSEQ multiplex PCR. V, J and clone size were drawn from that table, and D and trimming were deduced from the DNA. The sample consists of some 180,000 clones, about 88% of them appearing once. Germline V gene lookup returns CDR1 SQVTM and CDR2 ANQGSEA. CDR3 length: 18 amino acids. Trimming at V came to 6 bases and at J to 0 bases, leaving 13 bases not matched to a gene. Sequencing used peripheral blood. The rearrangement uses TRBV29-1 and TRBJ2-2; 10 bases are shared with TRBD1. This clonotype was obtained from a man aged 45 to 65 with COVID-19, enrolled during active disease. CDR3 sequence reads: CSVLDRGPSNPNTGELFF. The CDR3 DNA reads TGCAGCGTGCTAGACAGGGGGCCTTCAAACCCGAACACCGGGGAGCTGTTTTTT.